The entry that follows covers one T cell receptor (beta chain) sequence. This clonotype was seen ten or more times. It lacks a known antigen. Base quality data are lacking; no much larger clone is found one base away. These data belong to a study of blood T cells in healthy people across ages (dated by TCRdb to 2014 to 2015). A note on the overall study: In model experiments, template switching captured roughly one uniquely barcoded TCR beta cDNA molecule for every two T cells. The study measured age-related changes in TCR beta repertoire diversity using deep sequencing normalized with unique cDNA molecular identifiers. The donors were split into four age groups: young (average around 15 years), middle-aged (39), aged (more than 55) and long-lived (under 90). To avoid experimental bias, donors of different ages were randomly spread across the sequencing lanes. Two additional independent replicas of 1 million unique cDNA reads from the same blood draw were analyzed for two donors (one aged 18 to 30 and one aged 80 or older). The study at large found these results: Observed TCR beta diversity per million T cells fell roughly linearly with age, and a significant reduction was already apparent by age around 44. A strong correlation was found between observed TCR beta diversity and the percentage of naive T cells measured by flow cytometry. Compared with the aged group, the long-lived group had more naive CD4+ T cells, fewer expanded clones and increased TCR diversity, a pattern suggesting age selection. Estimates of total diversity from one million sequenced T cells were regarded as lower bounds and underestimates. Donor CMV infection status was unknown, potentially confounding age-related changes in expanded clonotypes. Because profiling used bulk unsorted PBMCs, naive and antigen-experienced compartments could not be compared conclusively.

Library construction relied on 5' RACE. The instrument was an Illumina HiSeq 2500. A second roughly 7 to 11 cycle PCR used a sample-barcoded 5' primer and a J-beta primer mix. A template-switch 5' adaptor carrying 12 random nucleotides introduced a unique molecular identifier onto each TCR beta cDNA molecule. At least 2.5 million CDR3-containing paired-end reads were obtained from each sample. All of the RNA was converted into first-strand cDNA using the Mint cDNA synthesis kit, with a TRBC-specific oligonucleotide serving as the primer. Following uracil-DNA glycosylase treatment, all cDNA underwent a first 18-cycle PCR with the universal primers M1SS and BC2_uni_R. In the paper's pipeline: For normalization, 1 million high-quality reads, each with a distinct molecular identifier, were randomly selected from each sample. Instead of being binned into consensus sequences, reads that shared molecular identifiers were thrown out. CDR3 identification, clonotype clustering and error correction used MiTCR with a Q25 quality threshold and the strictest error-elimination algorithm. A nonparametric unseen species model with Euler transformation was used to estimate a lower bound on total TCR beta diversity. TCRdb redid the processing of the public reads, applying fastp at Q25 and MiXCR, and retained in-frame beta chains. CDR3 protein sequences are deduplicated, and each keeps its most common genes and DNA. V and J calls and clone size were set by TCRdb, not the authors. The sample records some 1.5 million distinct CDR3 sequences, over 25% of which are singletons. About 8% of the sample goes to the ten largest clones.

The cysteine opens and the phenylalanine closes a CDR3 of 12 amino acids. CDR3 DNA is the only sequence kept; it has 36 bases, read in frame from the first base. CDR1 KGHDR and CDR2 SFDVKD were looked up in the germline V gene. The junction carries 8 bases between V and J, which are trimmed by 9 bases and 3 bases respectively. Donors were 39 systemically healthy Caucasian individuals from Russia aged roughly 6 to 90 years. About 9.8 milliliters of peripheral blood were drawn from each donor into EDTA-treated Vacutainer tubes. Ficoll-Paque density-gradient centrifugation was used to isolate PBMCs, with at least 6.5 million per sample. Total RNA, at least 5 micrograms per sample, was extracted from PBMCs with Trizol reagent. For every donor, an aliquot of PBMCs went through flow cytometry to measure the percentages of naive CD45RAhigh/CD27high T cells.

The receptor was isolated from a woman aged 25 to 39 in good health. The chain links TRBV24-1 with TRBJ2-4, with the D gene not confidently named. The sequencing input was blood. CDR3 reads: CATRRLKNIQYF. Here is the DNA: TGTGCCACCCGACGCCTCAAAAACATTCAGTACTTC.